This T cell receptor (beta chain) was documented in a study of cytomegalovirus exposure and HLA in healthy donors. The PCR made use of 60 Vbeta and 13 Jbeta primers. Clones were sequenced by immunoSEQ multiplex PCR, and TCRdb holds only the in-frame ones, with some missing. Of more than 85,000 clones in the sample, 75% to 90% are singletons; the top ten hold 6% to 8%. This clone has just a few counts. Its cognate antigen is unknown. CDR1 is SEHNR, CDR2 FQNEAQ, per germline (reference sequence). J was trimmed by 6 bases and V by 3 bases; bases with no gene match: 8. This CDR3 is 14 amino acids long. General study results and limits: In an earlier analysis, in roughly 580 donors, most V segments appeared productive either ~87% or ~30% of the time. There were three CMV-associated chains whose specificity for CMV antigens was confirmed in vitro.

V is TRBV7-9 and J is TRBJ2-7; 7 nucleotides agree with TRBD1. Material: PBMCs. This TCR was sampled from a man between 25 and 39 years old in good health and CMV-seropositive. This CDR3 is CASSFLDRVGEQYF. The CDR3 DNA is TGTGCCAGCAGCTTCCTCGACAGGGTGGGCGAGCAGTACTTC.